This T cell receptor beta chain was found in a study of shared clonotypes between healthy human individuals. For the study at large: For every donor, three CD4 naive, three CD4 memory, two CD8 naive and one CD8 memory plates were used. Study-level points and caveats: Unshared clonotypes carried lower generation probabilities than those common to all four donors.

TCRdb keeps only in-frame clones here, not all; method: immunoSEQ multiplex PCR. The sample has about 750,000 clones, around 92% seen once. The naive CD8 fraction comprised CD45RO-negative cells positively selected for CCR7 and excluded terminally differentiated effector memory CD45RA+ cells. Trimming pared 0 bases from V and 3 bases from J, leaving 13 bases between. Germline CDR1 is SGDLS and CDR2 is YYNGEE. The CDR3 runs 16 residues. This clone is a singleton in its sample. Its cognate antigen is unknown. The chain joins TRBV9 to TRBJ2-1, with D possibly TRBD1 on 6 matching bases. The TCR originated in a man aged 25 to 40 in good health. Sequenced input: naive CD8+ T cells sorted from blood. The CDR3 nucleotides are TGTGCCAGCAGCGTAGGGTGGCAGGGGAGCTACAATGAGCAGTTCTTC. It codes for CASSVGWQGSYNEQFF.